Following are 17 T cell receptor beta chains from one sample sequenced in a study of technical replicates of blood from a few donors. Data came from immunoSEQ multiplex PCR; TCRdb stores just in-frame clones and leaves some out. The table shows approximately 81,000 clones, with about 94% occurring only once. Sequences were obtained from T cells isolated from PBMCs. These receptors were collected from a human donor in good health.

V is TRBV5-5 and J is TRBJ1-6, with 8 bases matching TRBD1. J gave up 3 bases and V 7 bases, and 6 bases lay outside the gene matches. CDR1 is SGHKS and CDR2 is YYEKEE in the germline V gene (reference sequence). This CDR3 spans 15 amino acids. CDR3 sequence (DNA): TGTGCCAGCGGTCCAGGGGGCGGCTATAATTCACCCCTCCACTTT. Protein sequence: CASGPGGGYNSPLHF.

The V call is TRBV7-2, the J call TRBJ1-1; D remains unclear. Germline lookup yields CDR1 SGHTA and CDR2 FQGNSA. Trimming cost V 1 base and J 1 base, with 10 bases left between them. This CDR3 has 15 amino acids. As DNA, the CDR3 is TGTGCCAGCAGCTTAGGAGGGCGGGGGAACACTGAAGCTTTCTTT. Translation gives CASSLGGRGNTEAFF.

V and J are TRBV11-2 and TRBJ1-5; TRBD1 matches 8 bases. This CDR3 spans 14 amino acids. Trimming at V came to 5 bases and at J to 5 bases, leaving 5 bases not matched to a gene. Germline V lookup: CDR1 SGHAT, CDR2 FQNNGV. The CDR3 spells CASSKDRDDQPQHF. CDR3 DNA sequence: TGTGCCAGCAGCAAGGACAGGGATGATCAGCCCCAGCATTTT.

This rearrangement joins TRBV2 to TRBJ2-3; tentative D call: TRBD1 (6 bases). The germline V and J ends were trimmed by 6 bases and 4 bases, with 11 bases remaining between them. Germline values: CDR1 SNHLY, CDR2 FYNNEI. The CDR3 spans 13 residues. The CDR3 DNA follows: TGTGCCAGCAGGGCTACAGGGTCAGATACGCAGTATTTT. Amino acid sequence: CASRATGSDTQYF.

The chain recombines TRBV11-2 with TRBJ1-1, with a tentative D call TRBD1 (5 bases). Deletions cut 2 bases from V and 2 bases from J, with 9 bases between. The CDR3 extends over 14 amino acids. Per germline, CDR1 SGHAT and CDR2 FQNNGV. In nucleotides, the CDR3 is TGTGCCAGCAGCTTACGTCAGGGAAACACTGAAGCTTTCTTT. This gives the protein CASSLRQGNTEAFF.

The V call is TRBV28, the J call TRBJ1-1, with D hard to call. The V gene lost 6 bases and the J gene lost 2 bases, with 7 bases spanning the gap. The V gene's germline CDR1 is MDHEN and CDR2 SYDVKM. The CDR3 sequence is 12 residues long. CDR3 sequence (DNA): TGTGCCAGCAGAGACTTTAACACTGAAGCTTTCTTT. Residues: CASRDFNTEAFF.

The chain is built from TRBV10-3 and TRBJ2-7; no firm D call. The CDR3 runs 16 residues. CDR1 is ENHRY and CDR2 is SYGVKD in the germline V gene. V was shortened by 4 bases and J by 0 bases, with 16 bases between the two germline ends. CDR3 residues: CAISGAGEITSYEQYF. Written as DNA, the CDR3 is TGTGCCATCAGTGGGGCAGGCGAAATAACCTCCTACGAGCAGTACTTC.

This clone came up once. The V and J genes are TRBV7-2 and TRBJ2-1, with D possibly matching TRBD1 (5 bases). The germline CDR1 and CDR2 sequences are SGHTA and FQGNSA. V was trimmed by 1 base and J by 5 bases, leaving 15 bases between them. The CDR3 totals 16 residues. CDR3 sequence: CASSLGRQGTHNEQFF. CDR3 in DNA: TGTGCCAGCAGCTTAGGACGGCAGGGTACCCACAATGAGCAGTTCTTC.

The V call is TRBV11-3, the J call TRBJ1-1; TRBD1 agrees at 7 bases. The CDR3 loop spans 12 amino acids. With 2 bases clipped from V and 9 bases from J, the junction kept 3 bases outside the gene matches. Germline V gene sequence: CDR1 SGHNT, CDR2 YENEEA. The CDR3, as DNA: TGTGCCAGCAGCTTACGAGGGGGCAAAGCTTTCTTT. Residues: CASSLRGGKAFF.

This sequence joins TRBV11-2 and TRBJ2-7, with D tentatively TRBD1 (5 bases). The germline V gene encodes CDR1 SGHAT and CDR2 FQNNGV. Between the trimmed V and J ends, which lost 1 base and 4 bases, there was a span of 8 bases. The CDR3 consists of 13 residues. CDR3 region: CASSLVRGYEQYF. The CDR3 nucleotides read TGTGCCAGCAGCTTAGTAAGGGGTTACGAGCAGTACTTC.

The rearrangement links TRBV6-6 to TRBJ1-5; D not resolved. With 3 bases removed from V and 0 bases from J, the gap between germline ends came to 3 bases. Per germline, CDR1 MNHNY and CDR2 SVGAGI (reference sequence). The CDR3 loop spans 13 amino acids. The CDR3 is CASSYNSNQPQHF. The CDR3 nucleotides are TGTGCCAGCAGTTATAATAGCAATCAGCCCCAGCATTTT.

CDR3 protein: CASSWETEQFF. The CDR3 DNA reads TGTGCCAGCAGTTGGGAGACTGAGCAGTTCTTC. V usage is TRBV6-5 and J usage is TRBJ2-1; perhaps TRBD2 as D (5 bases). Trimming took 4 bases from V and 9 from J, leaving 7 bases between them. This CDR3 has 11 amino acids. Looked up from germline, CDR1 is MNHEY and CDR2 is SVGAGI.

The chain links TRBV13 to TRBJ1-5, with 9 bases matching TRBD1. This CDR3 is built from 15 residues. After removal of 3 bases from V and 5 bases from J, the junction contained 5 bases not matched to a gene. Germline V lookup: CDR1 PRHDT, CDR2 FYEKMQ (reference sequence). CDR3 bases: TGTGCCAGCAGCTTGGGACAGGGTCAATATCAGCCCCAGCATTTT. Protein sequence: CASSLGQGQYQPQHF.

This CDR3 reads CASSATGVTEAFF. CDR3 in DNA: TGCGCCAGCAGCGCCACAGGGGTCACTGAAGCTTTCTTT. The rearrangement joins TRBV5-1 to TRBJ1-1; TRBD1 agrees at 7 bases. V gave up 4 bases and J gave up 4 bases; unmatched junction bases: 4. CDR3 length: 13 residues. Germline CDR1 SGHRS, CDR2 YFSETQ.

The J gene is TRBJ1-5, the V gene TRBV29-1; TRBD1 might be the D (6 bases). Germline V gene data show CDR1 as SQVTM and CDR2 as ANQGSEA. CDR3 length: 13 amino acids. V lost 7 bases to trimming and J lost 5 bases, with 15 bases between them. CDR3 sequence reads: CSAGGGGDQPQHF. CDR3 DNA sequence: TGCAGCGCGGGGGGAGGGGGTGATCAGCCCCAGCATTTT.

This clone showed up just once. The rearrangement links TRBV25-1 to TRBJ1-2; 8 bases are a match to TRBD1. This CDR3 contains 13 residues. J gave up 2 bases and V 4 bases, and 0 bases lay outside the gene matches. Germline V gene sequence: CDR1 MGHDK, CDR2 SYGVNS. The CDR3 region is CASSGTGNYGYTF. Here the CDR3 DNA reads TGTGCCAGCAGTGGGACAGGGAACTATGGCTACACCTTC.

The table lists this clone with a count of one. The chain combines TRBV29-1 with TRBJ2-1, with D perhaps matching TRBD2 (6 bases). This CDR3 has 12 amino acids. Germline V gene sequence: CDR1 SQVTM, CDR2 ANQGSEA. V dropped 4 bases and J dropped 4 bases, with 8 bases sitting between them. In DNA, the CDR3 is TGCAGCGTTGTGCGGGATTACAATGAGCAGTTCTTC. Protein: CSVVRDYNEQFF.